What follows describes a single TCR beta chain. The target of this receptor is not known. It has no much larger one-base neighbor in the sample; base qualities were not kept. The germline V gene supplies CDR1 SGHTA and CDR2 FQGNSA. Trimmed from V: 4 bases; trimmed from J: 1 base; junction bases lacking a gene match: 6. Counted from cysteine to phenylalanine, this CDR3 has 18 amino acids. Of the read, only the CDR3 DNA is kept; its 54 bases are in frame from base 1. These data belong to a study of EBV T-cell therapy then PD-1 blockade in nasopharyngeal carcinoma (TCRdb year 2021). Sample treatment or condition, as interpreted from the label and publication: AdE1-LMPpoly-expanded autologous EBV-specific T-cell therapy followed by anti-PD-1 nivolumab. Genomic DNA was extracted from sorted cells using the Qiagen DNeasy Kit. The immunoSEQ platform was used for deep sequencing of the TCR beta chain. The paper's processing steps were these. Repertoire data analysis was performed with the immunoSEQ Analyzer software. Sourced from immuneACCESS, this table was stored by TCRdb with only in-frame sequences that have V and J called. A share of the clones is absent; for the studies checked, an unresolved V gene accounts for under half, and the remainder has no known explanation. That table is the source of V, J and clone size, and D and trimming were worked out from the DNA. Here the sample has under 20,000 clones; around 82% occur a single time. The ten largest make up roughly 31% of the sample.

This clonotype was obtained from a man aged 35-49 years with nasopharyngeal carcinoma. The sequences come from CD8+ T cells from blood, collected at roughly day 35 from a patient whose treatment included autologous EBV-specific T cells and nivolumab. Here the chain combines TRBV7-2 and TRBJ2-3; 15 central bases correspond to TRBD2. The CDR3 loop reads CASSSGLAGGYGTDTQYF. The DNA sequence is given as TGTGCCAGCAGCTCAGGACTAGCGGGGGGGTACGGCACAGATACGCAGTATTTT.